Below, 20 T cell receptor beta chains from the same sample are listed, as sequenced in a study of breast tumors, draining lymph nodes, adjacent tissues. A single record per CDR3 protein comes from TCRdb applying MiXCR to the multiplex PCR reads. This sample has some 200,000 distinct CDR3 sequences; approximately 31% occur once, and the top ten carry around 4.4%. Axillary draining lymph nodes of breast cancer patients supplied the node samples. Sequencing was carried out using axillary lymph node tissue. The source of these receptors is a female donor with breast cancer. Some clones in this sample may be carry-over from other donors' samples.

This clonotype was observed at least ten times. The chain carries TRBV2 and TRBJ1-4; D gene uncertain. Germline V lookup: CDR1 SNHLY, CDR2 FYNNEI. V lost 1 base and J 7 bases, leaving 10 bases between the germline ends. CDR3 size: 14 residues. CDR3: CASSEEAYPEKLFF. The DNA for the CDR3 is TGTGCCAGCAGTGAAGAGGCGTACCCTGAAAAACTGTTTTTT. Using reference TRBV2 and TRBJ1-4 for the parts outside the CDR3, the full variable domain is EPEVTQTPSHQVTQMGQEVILRCVPISNHLYFYWYRQILGQKVEFLVSFYNNEISEKSEIFDDQFSVERPDGSNFTLKIRSTKLEDSAMYFCASSEEAYPEKLFFGSGTQLSVL.

This clonotype was found many times. The chain joins TRBV20-1 to TRBJ2-7; 13 positions agree with TRBD2. CDR1 and CDR2 (germline): DFQATT, SNEGSKA (reference sequence). V lost 5 bases to trimming and J lost 9 bases; unmatched junction nucleotides: 7. The CDR3 loop spans 13 amino acids. The CDR3 spells CSAAGLAGEVQYF. DNA for the CDR3: TGCAGTGCTGCCGGACTAGCGGGAGAAGTGCAGTACTTC.

This clonotype appeared many times. The chain uses TRBV30 and TRBJ2-5; D might be TRBD1 (6 bases). Trimming took off 4 bases at V and 2 bases at J, with 8 bases between the two ends. Germline CDR1 is GTSNPN and CDR2 is SVGIG (reference sequence). The CDR3 loop spans 12 amino acids. CDR3: CAWMRGQETQYF. CDR3 nucleotide sequence: TGTGCCTGGATGAGGGGGCAAGAGACCCAGTACTTC.

V usage is TRBV12-3 or TRBV12-4 and J usage is TRBJ2-3, with D possibly being TRBD2 (5 bases). V lost 6 bases and J lost 6, with 13 bases in between. The CDR3 runs to 13 residues. The chain's CDR3 is CASRPTTGDTQYF. The CDR3 DNA sequence: TGTGCCAGCAGACCCACCACGGGGGATACGCAGTATTTT.

For this clonotype: It may be a read error: a sequence one base away is much more abundant. V gene TRBV6-4 combines with J gene TRBJ1-2; D not resolved. Germline-derived CDR1 and CDR2 are MRHNA and SNTAGT. CDR3 length: 13 residues. The ends were cut back, 7 bases at V and 0 bases at J, with 9 bases in the middle. The CDR3 spells CASTEHSNYGYTF. CDR3 DNA: TGTGCCAGCACTGAGCATTCTAACTATGGCTACACCTTC.

The count of this clonotype is one. This is likely a read error, given that the CDR3 carries no conserved phenylalanine or tryptophan at its end. The DNA is left out, because the CDR3 cannot be placed on it with certainty; the CDR3 is given as TCRdb lists it. The chain recombines TRBV15 with TRBJ1-6; TRBD1 reflects the table's D call only, with no check against the DNA. Per germline, CDR1 LNHNV and CDR2 YYDKDF (reference sequence). The CDR3 adds up to 8 amino acids, both ends counted. The CDR3 protein is CATTIPGQ.

This clonotype was counted at least ten times. This CDR3 is CASIPDRVGTGELFF. Written as DNA, the CDR3 is TGCGCCAGCATTCCGGACAGGGTAGGAACCGGGGAGCTGTTTTTT. The rearrangement links TRBV10-1 to TRBJ2-2; 8 bases are shared with TRBD1. Losses at the gene ends were 7 bases for V and 5 bases for J; bases not matched to a gene: 9. The germline CDR1 and CDR2 sequences are WNHNN and SYGVQD (reference sequence). There are 15 residues in the CDR3.

This clonotype was counted many times. J is TRBJ2-1 and V is TRBV6-2 or TRBV6-3; TRBD2 aligns across 12 bases. V gave up 5 bases and J gave up 9 bases; unmatched junction bases: 8. The germline CDR1 and CDR2 sequences are MNHEY and SVGEGT. The CDR3 extends over 15 amino acids. For the CDR3, the DNA is TGTGCCAGCAGTCCCCTAGCGGGAGGGGTGGTTGAGCAGTTCTTC. It translates to CASSPLAGGVVEQFF.

This clonotype appeared many times. This chain uses TRBV19 with TRBJ2-4, with 9 bases identical to TRBD2. The CDR3 extends over 15 amino acids. The germline CDR1 and CDR2 sequences are LNHDA and SQIVND (reference sequence). V dropped 6 bases and J dropped 0; count of bases not matched to a gene: 3. CDR3 DNA sequence: TGTGCCAGTAGACTAGCGGGTCTAGCCAAAAACATTCAGTACTTC. It is translated as CASRLAGLAKNIQYF.

This clonotype was detected many times. This chain uses TRBV18 with TRBJ1-6; 9 bases match TRBD1. The ends lost 2 bases at V and 7 bases at J; junction bases unmatched: 3. Germline assignment: CDR1 KGHSH and CDR2 LQKENI. This CDR3 has 15 residues. The CDR3 here is CASSPTGGGNSPLHF. CDR3 in DNA: TGTGCCAGCTCACCAACAGGGGGCGGGAATTCACCCCTCCACTTT.

This clonotype was recorded many times. The chain uses TRBV20-1 and TRBJ2-1; unclear D gene. Trimming left V 4 bases short and J 10 bases short, with 8 bases between. The germline V gene has CDR1 DFQATT and CDR2 SNEGSKA (reference sequence). The CDR3 is 10 amino acids. CDR3 DNA sequence: TGCAGTGCTACAGGCGAGGAGCAGTTCTTC. It is translated as CSATGEEQFF.

This clonotype was seen ten or more times. This chain uses TRBV20-1 with TRBJ2-7; 15 bases map to TRBD2. CDR3 length equals 16 residues. Germline CDR1 reads DFQATT; CDR2 reads SNEGSKA (reference sequence). V dropped 5 bases and J dropped 6; count of bases not matched to a gene: 11. The CDR3 is CSAPGTSGRLFVEQYF. The CDR3 DNA reads as TGCAGTGCTCCCGGGACTAGCGGGAGGCTGTTTGTCGAGCAGTACTTC.

As concerns this clonotype: The junction departs from the called germline gene at one end, perhaps through a read error. This chain links TRBV7-8 with TRBJ1-1; 11 bases align to TRBD1. The V gene's germline CDR1 is SGHVS and CDR2 FQNEAQ. This CDR3 is built from 16 residues. The CDR3 nucleotides read TGTGCCAGCAGCTCCGGACAGGGGGCTTGGAACACTGAACCTTTCTTT. Translated: CASSSGQGAWNTEPFF.

This clonotype was recorded many times. The V and J genes are TRBV7-3 and TRBJ2-1; D is ambiguous. Trimming pared 6 bases from V and 6 bases from J, leaving 12 bases between. CDR3 length: 13 amino acids. CDR1 SGHTA and CDR2 FQGTGA come from the germline V gene. The CDR3 reads CASRPSVGNEQFF. CDR3 DNA: TGTGCCAGCAGACCGTCCGTTGGCAATGAGCAGTTCTTC.

This chain uses TRBV15 with TRBJ2-3; 13 bases align to TRBD2. The CDR3 has 18 residues. Trimming at V came to 4 bases and at J to 3 bases, leaving 10 bases not matched to a gene. Germline V CDR1 and CDR2: LNHNV, YYDKDF (reference sequence). CDR3 in DNA: TGTGCCACCAGCAAGTCCTGGACTAGCGGGGGTAAAACAGATACGCAGTATTTT. Amino acids: CATSKSWTSGGKTDTQYF.

This clonotype was observed many times. V is TRBV7-9 and J is TRBJ2-3; TRBD2 matches at 9 bases. The ends lost 1 base at V and 5 bases at J; junction bases unmatched: 4. Per the germline V gene, CDR1 is SEHNR and CDR2 is FQNEAQ (reference sequence). CDR3 length: 15 amino acids. CDR3 bases: TGTGCCAGCAGCTTAGTTCTAGCGGGGTTAGATACGCAGTATTTT. Its translation is CASSLVLAGLDTQYF.

This clonotype was recorded many times. CDR3 sequence reads: CASNPGQGLRYTF. The DNA of the CDR3 is TGTGCCAGTAACCCGGGACAGGGGCTTCGCTACACCTTC. The chain couples TRBV19 to TRBJ1-2; 10 nucleotides align to TRBD1. The CDR3 is made up of 13 amino acids. V lost 7 bases to trimming and J lost 9 bases; unmatched junction nucleotides: 8. Germline CDR1 and CDR2: LNHDA and SQIVND (reference sequence).

This clonotype was counted between two and nine times. The germline gene is not matched at one end of the junction; a read error may be the cause. The V gene is TRBV19, the J gene TRBJ2-1, with 9 bases aligning to TRBD2. The CDR3 has 17 residues. Germline CDR1 and CDR2: LNHDA and SQIVND (reference sequence). The CDR3 DNA reads as TGTGCCAGTAGTATAGATCGCACTAGCGGGTACGGCAATGAGCAGTCCTTC. It is translated as CASSIDRTSGYGNEQSF.

This rearrangement joins TRBV7-2 to TRBJ1-2; TRBD1 is a possible D gene (5 bases). The germline gives CDR1 SGHTA, CDR2 FQGNSA. The ends were cut back, 6 bases at V and 8 bases at J, with 16 bases in the middle. The CDR3 has 13 residues. CDR3 DNA: TGTGCCAGCAGTCATGAGGGGACTAGCGGCTACACCTTC. Its translation: CASSHEGTSGYTF.

This sequence joins TRBV28 and TRBJ1-5, with D tentatively TRBD1 (6 bases). Trimming removed 7 bases from V and 2 bases from J, with 15 bases in between. CDR3 length: 15 residues. The V gene's germline CDR1 is MDHEN and CDR2 SYDVKM. CDR3 residues: CASIPGGEGNQPQHF. The CDR3 DNA reads TGTGCCAGCATCCCCGGGGGCGAGGGCAATCAGCCCCAGCATTTT.